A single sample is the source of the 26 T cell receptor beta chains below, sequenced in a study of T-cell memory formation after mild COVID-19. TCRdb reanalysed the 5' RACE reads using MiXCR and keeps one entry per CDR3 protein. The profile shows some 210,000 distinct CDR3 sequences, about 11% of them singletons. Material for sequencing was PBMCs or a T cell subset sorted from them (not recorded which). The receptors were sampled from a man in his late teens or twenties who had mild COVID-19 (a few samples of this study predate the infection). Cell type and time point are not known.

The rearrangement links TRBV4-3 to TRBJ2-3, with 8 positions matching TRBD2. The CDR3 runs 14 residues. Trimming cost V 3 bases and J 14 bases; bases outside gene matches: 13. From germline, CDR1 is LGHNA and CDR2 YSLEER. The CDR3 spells CASSQEQRGTRRYF. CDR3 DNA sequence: TGCGCCAGCAGCCAGGAGCAGCGGGGGACCCGTCGGTATTTT.

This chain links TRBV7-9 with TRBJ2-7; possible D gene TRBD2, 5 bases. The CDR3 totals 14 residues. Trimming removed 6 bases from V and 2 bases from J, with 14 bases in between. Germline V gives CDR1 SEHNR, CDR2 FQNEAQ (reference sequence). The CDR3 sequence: CASSLGWRAYEQYF. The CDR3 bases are TGTGCCAGCAGTCTGGGATGGCGGGCCTACGAGCAGTACTTC.

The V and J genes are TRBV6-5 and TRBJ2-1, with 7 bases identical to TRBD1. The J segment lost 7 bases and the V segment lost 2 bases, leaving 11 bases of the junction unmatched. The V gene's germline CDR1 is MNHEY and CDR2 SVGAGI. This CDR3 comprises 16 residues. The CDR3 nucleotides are TGTGCCAGCAGTTACCGAGGGGGCGCGTTAGTAAATGAGCAGTTCTTC. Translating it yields CASSYRGGALVNEQFF.

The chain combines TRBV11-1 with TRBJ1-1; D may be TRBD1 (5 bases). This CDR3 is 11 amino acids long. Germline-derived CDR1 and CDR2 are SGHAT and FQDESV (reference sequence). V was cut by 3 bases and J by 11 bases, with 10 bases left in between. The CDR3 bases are TGTGCCAGCAGCTTCGGGGCGAGGGCTTTCTTT. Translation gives CASSFGARAFF.

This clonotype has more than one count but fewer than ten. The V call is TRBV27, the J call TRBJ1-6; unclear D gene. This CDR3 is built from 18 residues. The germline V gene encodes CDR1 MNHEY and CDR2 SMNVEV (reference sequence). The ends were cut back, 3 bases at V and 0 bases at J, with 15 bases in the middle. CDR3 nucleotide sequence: TGTGCCAGCAGTTTCGCCGGGAGCAGGAGCTCCTATAATTCACCCCTCCACTTT. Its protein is CASSFAGSRSSYNSPLHF.

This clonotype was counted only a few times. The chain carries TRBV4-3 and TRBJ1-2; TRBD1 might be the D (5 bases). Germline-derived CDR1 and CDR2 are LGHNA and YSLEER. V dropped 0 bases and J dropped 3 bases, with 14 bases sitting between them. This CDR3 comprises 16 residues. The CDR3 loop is CASSQDRSGPYYGYTF. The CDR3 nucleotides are TGCGCCAGCAGCCAAGACCGCTCGGGACCGTACTATGGCTACACCTTC.

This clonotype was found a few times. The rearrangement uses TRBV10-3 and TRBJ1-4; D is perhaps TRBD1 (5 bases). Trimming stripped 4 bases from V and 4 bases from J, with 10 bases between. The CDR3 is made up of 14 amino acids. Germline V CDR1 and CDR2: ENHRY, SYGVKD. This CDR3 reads CAISGGSLNEKLFF. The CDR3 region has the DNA TGTGCCATCAGTGGGGGCTCCCTTAATGAAAAACTGTTTTTT.

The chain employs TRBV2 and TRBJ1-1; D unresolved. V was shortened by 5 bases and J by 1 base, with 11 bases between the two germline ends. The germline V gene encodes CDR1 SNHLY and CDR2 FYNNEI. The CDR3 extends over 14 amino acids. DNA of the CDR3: TGTGCCAGCAGTACAACCAGCGGGAACACTGAAGCTTTCTTT. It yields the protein CASSTTSGNTEAFF.

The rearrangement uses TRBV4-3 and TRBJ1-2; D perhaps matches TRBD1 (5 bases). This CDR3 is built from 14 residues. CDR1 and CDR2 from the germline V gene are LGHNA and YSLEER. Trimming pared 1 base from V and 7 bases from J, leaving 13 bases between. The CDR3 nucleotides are TGCGCCAGCAGCCAAGCGATGGGGGAACGTGGCTACACCTTC. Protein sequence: CASSQAMGERGYTF.

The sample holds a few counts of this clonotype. The chain's CDR3 is CSASSRTGELFF. CDR3 nucleotides: TGCAGTGCTAGCAGTCGGACCGGGGAGCTGTTTTTT. The chain joins TRBV20-1 to TRBJ2-2; D is ambiguous. The CDR3 sequence is 12 residues long. Trimming cost V 3 bases and J 5 bases, with 7 bases left between them. From germline, CDR1 is DFQATT and CDR2 SNEGSKA (reference sequence).

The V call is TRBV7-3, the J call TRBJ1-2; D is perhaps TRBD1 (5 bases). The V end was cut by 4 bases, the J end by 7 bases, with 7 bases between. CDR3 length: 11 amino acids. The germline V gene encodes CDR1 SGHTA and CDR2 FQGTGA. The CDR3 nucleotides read TGTGCCAGCAGCTCGGGGACTGGCTACACCTTC. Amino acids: CASSSGTGYTF.

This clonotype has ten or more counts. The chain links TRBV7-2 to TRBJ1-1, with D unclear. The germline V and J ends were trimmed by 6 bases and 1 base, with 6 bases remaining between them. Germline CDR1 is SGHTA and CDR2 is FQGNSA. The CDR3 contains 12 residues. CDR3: CASSRENTEAFF. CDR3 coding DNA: TGTGCCAGCAGTAGAGAGAACACTGAAGCTTTCTTT.

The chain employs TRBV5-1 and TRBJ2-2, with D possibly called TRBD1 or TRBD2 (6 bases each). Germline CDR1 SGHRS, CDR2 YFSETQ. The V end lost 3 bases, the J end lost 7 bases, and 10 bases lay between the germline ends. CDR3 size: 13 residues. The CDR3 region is CASSWRGNGELFF. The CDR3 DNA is TGCGCCAGCAGCTGGAGGGGGAACGGGGAGCTGTTTTTT.

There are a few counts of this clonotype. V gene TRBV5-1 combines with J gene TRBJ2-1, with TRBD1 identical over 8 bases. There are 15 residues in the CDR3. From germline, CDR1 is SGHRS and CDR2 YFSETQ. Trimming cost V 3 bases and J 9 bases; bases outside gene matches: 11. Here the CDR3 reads CASSSTGGPYAEQFF. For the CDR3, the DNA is TGCGCCAGCAGCTCTACAGGGGGTCCGTATGCTGAGCAGTTCTTC.

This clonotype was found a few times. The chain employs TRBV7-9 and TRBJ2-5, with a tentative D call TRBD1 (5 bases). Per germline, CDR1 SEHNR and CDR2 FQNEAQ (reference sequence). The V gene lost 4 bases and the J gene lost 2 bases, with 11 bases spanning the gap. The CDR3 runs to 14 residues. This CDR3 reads CASSSRTSQETQYF. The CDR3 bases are TGTGCCAGCAGCTCCAGGACAAGTCAAGAGACCCAGTACTTC.

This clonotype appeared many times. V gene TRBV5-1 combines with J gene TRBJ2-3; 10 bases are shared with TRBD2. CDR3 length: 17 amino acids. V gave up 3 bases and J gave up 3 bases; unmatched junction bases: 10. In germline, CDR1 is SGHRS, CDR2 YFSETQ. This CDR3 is CASSSTRTSGETDTQYF. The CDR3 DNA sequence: TGCGCCAGCAGCTCCACCAGGACTAGCGGTGAAACAGATACGCAGTATTTT.

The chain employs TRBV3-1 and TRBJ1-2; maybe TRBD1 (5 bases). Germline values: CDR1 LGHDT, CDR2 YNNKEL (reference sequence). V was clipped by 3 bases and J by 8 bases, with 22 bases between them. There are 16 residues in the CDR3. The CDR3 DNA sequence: TGTGCCAGCAGCCAGGGGGAAAGTTGGGGTCGCGTAGGCTACACCTTC. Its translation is CASSQGESWGRVGYTF.

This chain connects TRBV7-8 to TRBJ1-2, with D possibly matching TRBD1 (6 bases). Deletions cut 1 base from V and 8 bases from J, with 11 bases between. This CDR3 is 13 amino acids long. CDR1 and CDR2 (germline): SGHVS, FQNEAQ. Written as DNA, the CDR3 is TGTGCCAGCAGCTTAGACAGGGATGGAGGCTACACCTTC. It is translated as CASSLDRDGGYTF.

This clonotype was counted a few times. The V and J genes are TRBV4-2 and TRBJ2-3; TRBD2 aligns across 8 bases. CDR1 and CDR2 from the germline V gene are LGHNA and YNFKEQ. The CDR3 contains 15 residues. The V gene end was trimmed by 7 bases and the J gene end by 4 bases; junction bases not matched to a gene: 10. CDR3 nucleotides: TGTGCCAGCACCCTCGGGAGCGGGGGAGCAGATACGCAGTATTTT. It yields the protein CASTLGSGGADTQYF.

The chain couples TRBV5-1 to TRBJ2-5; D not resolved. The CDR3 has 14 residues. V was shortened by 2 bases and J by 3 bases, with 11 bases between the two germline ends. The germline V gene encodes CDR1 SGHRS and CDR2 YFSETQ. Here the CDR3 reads CASSFKQIKETQYF. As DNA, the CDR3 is TGCGCCAGCAGCTTTAAACAGATTAAAGAGACCCAGTACTTC.

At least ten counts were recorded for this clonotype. In nucleotides, the CDR3 is TGTGCCAGCAGCTTAGGCCCCCTTCCTACCGGAGGCGAGCAGTACTTC. Translated, it gives CASSLGPLPTGGEQYF. V is TRBV7-2 and J is TRBJ2-7, with a possible D match to TRBD2 (5 bases). The CDR3 runs 16 residues. V lost 1 base to trimming and J lost 6 bases, with 19 bases between them. Germline V lookup: CDR1 SGHTA, CDR2 FQGNSA.

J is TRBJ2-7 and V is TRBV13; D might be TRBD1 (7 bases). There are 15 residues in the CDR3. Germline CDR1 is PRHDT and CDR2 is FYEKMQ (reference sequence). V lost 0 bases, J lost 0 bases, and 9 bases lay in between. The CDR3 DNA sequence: TGTGCCAGCAGCTTAGGTCAGGGGGGCTCCTACGAGCAGTACTTC. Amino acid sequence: CASSLGQGGSYEQYF. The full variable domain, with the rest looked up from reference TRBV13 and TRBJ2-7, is AAGVIQSPRHLIKEKRETATLKCYPIPRHDTVYWYQQGPGQDPQFLISFYEKMQSDKGSIPDRFSAQQFSDYHSELNMSSLELGDSALYFCASSLGQGGSYEQYFGPGTRLTVT.

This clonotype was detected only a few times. The CDR3 region has the DNA TGCAGTGCTAGAGATCGGAGGGACCCAAACACTGAAGCTTTCTTT. It yields the protein CSARDRRDPNTEAFF. The gene calls are TRBV20-1 and TRBJ1-1; D is perhaps TRBD1 (5 bases). The CDR3 runs 15 residues. Germline V lookup: CDR1 DFQATT, CDR2 SNEGSKA (reference sequence). Trimming cost V 0 bases and J 2 bases, with 13 bases left between them.

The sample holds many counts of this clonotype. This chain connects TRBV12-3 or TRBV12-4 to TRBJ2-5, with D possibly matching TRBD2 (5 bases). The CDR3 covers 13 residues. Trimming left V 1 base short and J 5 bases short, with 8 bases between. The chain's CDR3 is CASSLGRRETQYF. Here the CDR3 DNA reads TGTGCCAGCAGTTTAGGCCGGAGGGAGACCCAGTACTTC.

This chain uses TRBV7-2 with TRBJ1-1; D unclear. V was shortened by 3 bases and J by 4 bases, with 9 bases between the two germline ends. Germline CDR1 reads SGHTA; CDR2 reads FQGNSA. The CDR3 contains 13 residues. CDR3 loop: CASSFGQTTEAFF. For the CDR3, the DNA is TGTGCCAGCAGCTTCGGTCAGACCACTGAAGCTTTCTTT.

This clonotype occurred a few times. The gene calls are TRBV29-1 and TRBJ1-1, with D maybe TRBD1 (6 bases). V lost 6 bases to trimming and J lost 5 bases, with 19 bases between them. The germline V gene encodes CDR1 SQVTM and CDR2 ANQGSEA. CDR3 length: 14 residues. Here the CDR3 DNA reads TGCAGCGTACACAACAGGGCCACTGGGACTGAAGCTTTCTTT. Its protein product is CSVHNRATGTEAFF.